This TCR beta chain was documented in a study of cytomegalovirus exposure and HLA in healthy donors. In the study overall: It was reported in a later analysis that the same platform had been used for the 120 validation repertoires as for the 666 first-cohort repertoires. General study results and limits: The authors enumerated over 150 TCR beta chains as linked to cytomegalovirus. A few CMV-associated chains were confirmed in vitro to be specific for CMV antigens.

The CDR3 is made up of 15 amino acids. V shed 5 bases, J shed 7 bases, and the junction held 10 bases outside the gene matches. CDR1 and CDR2 from the germline V gene are LNHNV and YYDKDF (reference sequence). A word on this clone: Its antigen is not identified.

The data were produced by immunoSEQ multiplex PCR, yet TCRdb's version contains in-frame clones alone and is incomplete. This sample has some 170,000 clones, with about nine tenths found just once. From the roughly 120-subject validation cohort, which was separate from the roughly 670-subject first cohort, the donors were drawn. This sequence originates from a man aged 18 to 35 in good health and CMV-seropositive. Sequencing was performed on PBMCs. The genes are TRBV15 and TRBJ1-2, with TRBD1 matching over 10 bases. This CDR3 is CATSPMDRGFGGYTF. The CDR3 coding sequence is TGTGCCACCAGCCCCATGGACAGGGGGTTCGGTGGCTACACCTTC.